The entry that follows covers one TCR beta chain sequence. Its antigen is undetermined. This specimen comes from a study of T-cell reconstitution after alpha-beta-depleted transplantation in children. Study conclusions and caveats: The authors attributed T-cell counts and diversity one year after transplant mostly to newly produced T cells. Some patients owed their high day-60 TCRbeta diversity to surviving recipient T cells and thymic progenitors. By about two months after transplant, alpha-beta T cells reportedly arose from several hundred graft clones that had expanded.

CDR3 length: 13 residues. Deletions cut 7 bases from V and 4 bases from J, with 13 bases between. Germline CDR1 and CDR2: SGHTA and FQGNSA. The TCRbeta library was prepared with unique molecular identifiers. Via MiXCR, TCRdb re-called the PCR reads, giving one row per CDR3 protein. This sample yields about 510,000 distinct CDR3 sequences, of which 10% to 12% are seen a single time; 12% to 15% belongs to the top ten. This receptor was obtained from a female patient aged 2 to 10 who had a stem cell transplant for aplastic anemia, so the T cells may come from the graft donor. The J gene is TRBJ1-2, the V gene TRBV7-2; D remains unclear. The source material was PBMCs, mostly from graft donor cells, sampled 180 days after TCRalphabeta/CD19-depleted stem cell transplant. CDR3 nucleotide sequence: TGTGCCAGCACCCTCCCCGCAGGCTATGGCTACACCTTC. Translated: CASTLPAGYGYTF.